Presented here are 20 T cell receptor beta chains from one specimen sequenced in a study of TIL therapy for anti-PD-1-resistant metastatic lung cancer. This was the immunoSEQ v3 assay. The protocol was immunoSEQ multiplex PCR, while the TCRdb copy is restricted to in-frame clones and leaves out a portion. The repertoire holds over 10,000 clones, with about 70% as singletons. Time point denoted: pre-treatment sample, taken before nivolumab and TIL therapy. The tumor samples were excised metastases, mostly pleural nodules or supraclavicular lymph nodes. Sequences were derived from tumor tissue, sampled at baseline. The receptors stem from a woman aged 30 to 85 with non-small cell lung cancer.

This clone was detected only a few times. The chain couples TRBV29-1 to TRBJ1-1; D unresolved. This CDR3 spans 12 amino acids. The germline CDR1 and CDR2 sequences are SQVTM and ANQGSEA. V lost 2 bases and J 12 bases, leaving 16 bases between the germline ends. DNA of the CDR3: TGCAGCGTTGAAATTACGGTGGGCGTGACTTTCTTT. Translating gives CSVEITVGVTFF. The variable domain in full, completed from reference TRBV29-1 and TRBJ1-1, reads SAVISQKPSRDICQRGTSLTIQCQVDSQVTMMFWYRQQPGQSLTLIATANQGSEATYESGFVIDKFPISRPNLTFSTLTVSNMSPEDSSIYLCSVEITVGVTFFGQGTRLTVV.

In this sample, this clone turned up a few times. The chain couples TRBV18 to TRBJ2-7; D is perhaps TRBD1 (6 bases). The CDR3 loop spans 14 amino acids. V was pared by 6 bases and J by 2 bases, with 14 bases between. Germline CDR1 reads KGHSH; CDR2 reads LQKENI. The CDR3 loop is CASSYGTTAYEQYF. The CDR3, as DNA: TGTGCCAGCTCCTACGGGACAACGGCCTACGAGCAGTACTTC.

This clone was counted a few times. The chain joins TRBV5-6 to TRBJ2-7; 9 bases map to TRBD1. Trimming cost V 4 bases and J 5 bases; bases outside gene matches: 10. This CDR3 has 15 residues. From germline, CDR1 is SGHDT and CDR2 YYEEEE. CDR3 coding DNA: TGTGCCAGCAGCCGATTCGACAGGGGGGGCAACGAGCAGTACTTC. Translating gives CASSRFDRGGNEQYF.

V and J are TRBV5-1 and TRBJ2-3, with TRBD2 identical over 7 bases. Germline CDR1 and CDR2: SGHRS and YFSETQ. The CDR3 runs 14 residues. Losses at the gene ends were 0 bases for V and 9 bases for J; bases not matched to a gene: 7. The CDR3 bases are TGCGCCAGCAGCTTGGGACTAGCACAATCAACGCAGTATTTT. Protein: CASSLGLAQSTQYF.

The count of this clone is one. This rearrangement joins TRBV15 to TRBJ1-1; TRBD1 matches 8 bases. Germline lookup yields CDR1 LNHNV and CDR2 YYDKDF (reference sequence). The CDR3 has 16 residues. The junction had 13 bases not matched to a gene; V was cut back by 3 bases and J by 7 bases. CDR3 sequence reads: CATSRDRDGGNDEAFF. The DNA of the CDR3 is TGTGCCACCAGCAGGGACAGGGATGGGGGAAACGATGAAGCTTTCTTT. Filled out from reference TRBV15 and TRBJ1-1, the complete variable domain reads DAMVIQNPRYQVTQFGKPVTLSCSQTLNHNVMYWYQQKSSQAPKLLFHYYDKDFNNEADTPDNFQSRRPNTSFCFLDIRSPGLGDTAMYLCATSRDRDGGNDEAFFGQGTRLTVV.

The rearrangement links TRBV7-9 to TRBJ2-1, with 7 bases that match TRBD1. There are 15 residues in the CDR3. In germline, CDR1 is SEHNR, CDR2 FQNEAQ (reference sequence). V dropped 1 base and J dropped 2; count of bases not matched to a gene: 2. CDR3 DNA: TGTGCCAGCAGCTTAGACAGGGGAGCCTACAATGAGCAGTTCTTC. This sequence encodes CASSLDRGAYNEQFF.

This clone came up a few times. CDR3 DNA: TGTGCCAGCAGCTTGAAGGGGGCGCGTTATGGCTACACCTTC. Translation: CASSLKGARYGYTF. V gene TRBV5-4 combines with J gene TRBJ1-2, with TRBD1 matching over 7 bases. CDR1 and CDR2 from the germline V gene are SGHNT and YYREEE (reference sequence). This CDR3 has 14 residues. The trim removed 1 base at V and 5 bases at J, leaving 5 bases unmatched.

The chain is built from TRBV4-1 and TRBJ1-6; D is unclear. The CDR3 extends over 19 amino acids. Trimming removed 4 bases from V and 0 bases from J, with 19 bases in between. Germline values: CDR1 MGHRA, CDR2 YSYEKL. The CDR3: CASSPEGRLISSYNSPLHF. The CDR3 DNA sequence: TGCGCCAGCAGCCCAGAAGGGAGACTGATTAGCTCCTATAATTCACCCCTCCACTTT.

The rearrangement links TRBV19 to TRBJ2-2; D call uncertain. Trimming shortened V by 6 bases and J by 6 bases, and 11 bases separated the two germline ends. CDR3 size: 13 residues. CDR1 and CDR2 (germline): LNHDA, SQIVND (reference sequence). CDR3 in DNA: TGTGCCAGTAGACCCGGAATCCCCGGGGAGCTGTTTTTT. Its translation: CASRPGIPGELFF. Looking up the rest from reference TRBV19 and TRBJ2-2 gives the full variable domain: DGGITQSPKYLFRKEGQNVTLSCEQNLNHDAMYWYRQDPGQGLRLIYYSQIVNDFQKGDIAEGYSVSREKKESFPLTVTSAQKNPTAFYLCASRPGIPGELFFGEGSRLTVL.

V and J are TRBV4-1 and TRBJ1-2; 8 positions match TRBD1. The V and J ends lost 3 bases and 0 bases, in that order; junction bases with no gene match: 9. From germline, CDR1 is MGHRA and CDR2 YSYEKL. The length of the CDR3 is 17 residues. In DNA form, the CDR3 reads TGCGCCAGCAGCCACCGACAGGGGCCTTCAACTAACTATGGCTACACCTTC. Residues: CASSHRQGPSTNYGYTF.

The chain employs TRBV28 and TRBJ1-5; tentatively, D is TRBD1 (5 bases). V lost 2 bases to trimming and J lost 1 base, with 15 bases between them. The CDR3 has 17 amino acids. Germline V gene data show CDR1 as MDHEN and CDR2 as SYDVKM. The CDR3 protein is CASSLGVREASNQPQHF. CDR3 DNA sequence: TGTGCCAGCAGTTTAGGGGTCAGGGAAGCCAGCAATCAGCCCCAGCATTTT.

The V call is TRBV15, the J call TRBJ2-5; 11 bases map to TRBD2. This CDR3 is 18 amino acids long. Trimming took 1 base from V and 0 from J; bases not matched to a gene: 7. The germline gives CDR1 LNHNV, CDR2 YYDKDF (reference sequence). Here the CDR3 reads CATSRARASGGNQETQYF. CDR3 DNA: TGTGCCACCAGCAGAGCCAGGGCTAGCGGGGGGAACCAAGAGACCCAGTACTTC. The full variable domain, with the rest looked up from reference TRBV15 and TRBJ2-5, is DAMVIQNPRYQVTQFGKPVTLSCSQTLNHNVMYWYQQKSSQAPKLLFHYYDKDFNNEADTPDNFQSRRPNTSFCFLDIRSPGLGDTAMYLCATSRARASGGNQETQYFGPGTRLLVL.

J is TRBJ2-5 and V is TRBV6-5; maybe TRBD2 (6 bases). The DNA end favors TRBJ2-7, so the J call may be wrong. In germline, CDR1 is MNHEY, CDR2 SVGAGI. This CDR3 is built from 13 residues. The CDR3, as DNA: TGTGCCAGCAGTTACGGGGGGTTCGGCGAGCAGTACTTC. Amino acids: CASSYGGFGEQYF.

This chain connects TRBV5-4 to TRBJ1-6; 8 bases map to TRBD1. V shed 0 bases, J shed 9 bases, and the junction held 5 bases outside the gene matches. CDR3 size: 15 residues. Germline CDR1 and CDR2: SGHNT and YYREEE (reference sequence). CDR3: CASSLGAGGFSPLHF. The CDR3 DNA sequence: TGTGCCAGCAGCTTGGGGGCAGGGGGCTTTTCACCCCTCCACTTT. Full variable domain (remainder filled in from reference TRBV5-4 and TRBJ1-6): ETGVTQSPTHLIKTRGQQVTLRCSSQSGHNTVSWYQQALGQGPQFIFQYYREEENGRGNFPPRFSGLQFPNYSSELNVNALELDDSALYLCASSLGAGGFSPLHFGNGTRLTVT.

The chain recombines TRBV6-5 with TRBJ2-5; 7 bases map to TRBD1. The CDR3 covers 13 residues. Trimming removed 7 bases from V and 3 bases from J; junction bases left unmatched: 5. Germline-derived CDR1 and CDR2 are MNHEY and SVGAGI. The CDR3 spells CASKGADKETQYF. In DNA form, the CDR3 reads TGTGCCAGCAAGGGGGCAGACAAAGAGACCCAGTACTTC.

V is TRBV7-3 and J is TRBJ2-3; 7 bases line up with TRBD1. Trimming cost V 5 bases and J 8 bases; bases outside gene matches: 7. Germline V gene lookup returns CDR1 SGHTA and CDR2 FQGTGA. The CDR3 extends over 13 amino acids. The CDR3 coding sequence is TGTGCCAGCAGCACCGGGACAGAGAGTACGCAGTATTTT. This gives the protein CASSTGTESTQYF.

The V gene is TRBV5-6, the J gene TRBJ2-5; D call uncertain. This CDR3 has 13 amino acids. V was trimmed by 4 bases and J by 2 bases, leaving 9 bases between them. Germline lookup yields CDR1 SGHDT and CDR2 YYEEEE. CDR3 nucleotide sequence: TGTGCCAGCAGCCGACTGGGACAAGAGACCCAGTACTTC. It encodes CASSRLGQETQYF.

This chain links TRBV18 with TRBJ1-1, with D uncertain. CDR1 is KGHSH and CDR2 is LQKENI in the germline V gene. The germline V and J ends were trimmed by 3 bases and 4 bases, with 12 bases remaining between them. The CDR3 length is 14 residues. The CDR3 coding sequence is TGTGCCAGCTCACCCCGGCAGTGGGGCACTGAAGCTTTCTTT. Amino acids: CASSPRQWGTEAFF.

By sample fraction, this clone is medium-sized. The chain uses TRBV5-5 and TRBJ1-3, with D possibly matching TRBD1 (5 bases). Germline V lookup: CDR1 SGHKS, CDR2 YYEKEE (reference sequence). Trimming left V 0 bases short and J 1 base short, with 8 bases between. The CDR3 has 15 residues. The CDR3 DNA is TGTGCCAGCAGCTTGGGGGGGTATTCTGGAAACACCATATATTTT. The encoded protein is CASSLGGYSGNTIYF. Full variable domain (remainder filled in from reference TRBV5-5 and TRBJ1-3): DAGVTQSPTHLIKTRGQQVTLRCSPISGHKSVSWYQQVLGQGPQFIFQYYEKEERGRGNFPDRFSARQFPNYSSELNVNALLLGDSALYLCASSLGGYSGNTIYFGEGSWLTVV.

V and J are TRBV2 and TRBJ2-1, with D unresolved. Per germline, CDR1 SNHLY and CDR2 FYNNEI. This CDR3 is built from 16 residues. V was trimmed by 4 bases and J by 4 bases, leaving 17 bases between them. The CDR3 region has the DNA TGTGCCAGCAGTGGATTCAAGTCCCCTATGTACAATGAGCAGTTCTTC. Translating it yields CASSGFKSPMYNEQFF.